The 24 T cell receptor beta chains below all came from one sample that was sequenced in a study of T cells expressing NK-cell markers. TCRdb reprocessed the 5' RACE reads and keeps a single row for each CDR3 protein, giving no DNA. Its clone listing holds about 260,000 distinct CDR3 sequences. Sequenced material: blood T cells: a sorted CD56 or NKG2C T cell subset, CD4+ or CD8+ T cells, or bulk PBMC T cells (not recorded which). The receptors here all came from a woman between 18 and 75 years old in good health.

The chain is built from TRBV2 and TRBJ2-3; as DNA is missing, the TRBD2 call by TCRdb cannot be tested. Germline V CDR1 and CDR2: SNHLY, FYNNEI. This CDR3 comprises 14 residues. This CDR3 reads CASKTSGAGDTQYF.

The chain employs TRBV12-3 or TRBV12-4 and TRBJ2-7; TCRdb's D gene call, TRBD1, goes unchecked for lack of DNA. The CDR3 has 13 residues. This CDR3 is CASSLVRGYEQYF.

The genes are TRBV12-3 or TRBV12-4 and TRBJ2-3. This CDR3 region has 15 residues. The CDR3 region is CASSLSEFGTDTQYF.

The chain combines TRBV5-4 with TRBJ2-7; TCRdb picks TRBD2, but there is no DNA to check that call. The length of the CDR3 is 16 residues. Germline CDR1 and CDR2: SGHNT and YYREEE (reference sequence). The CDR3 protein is CASSLGRPGEAYEQYF.

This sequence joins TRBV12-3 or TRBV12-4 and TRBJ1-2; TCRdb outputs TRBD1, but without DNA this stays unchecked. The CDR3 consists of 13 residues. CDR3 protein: CASSLQGGAGYTF.

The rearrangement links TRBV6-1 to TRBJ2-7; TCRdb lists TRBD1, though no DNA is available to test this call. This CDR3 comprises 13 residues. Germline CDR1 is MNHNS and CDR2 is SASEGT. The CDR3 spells CASRDPDGGEQYF.

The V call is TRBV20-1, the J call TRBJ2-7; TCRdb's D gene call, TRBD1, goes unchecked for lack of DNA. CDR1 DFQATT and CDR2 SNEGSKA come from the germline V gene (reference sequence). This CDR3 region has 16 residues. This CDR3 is CSANPGQVKSSYEQYF.

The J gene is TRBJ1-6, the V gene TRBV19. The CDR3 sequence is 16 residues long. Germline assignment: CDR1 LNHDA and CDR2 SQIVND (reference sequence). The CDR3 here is CASSIRDSSYNSPLHF.

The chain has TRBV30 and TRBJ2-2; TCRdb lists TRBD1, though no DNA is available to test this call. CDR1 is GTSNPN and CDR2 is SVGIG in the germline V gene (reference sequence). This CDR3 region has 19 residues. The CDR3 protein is CAWRRLGGPTSGKSGELFF.

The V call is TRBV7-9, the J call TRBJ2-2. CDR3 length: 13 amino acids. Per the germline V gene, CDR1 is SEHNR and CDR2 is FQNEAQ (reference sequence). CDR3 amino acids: CASSQDTSGELFF.

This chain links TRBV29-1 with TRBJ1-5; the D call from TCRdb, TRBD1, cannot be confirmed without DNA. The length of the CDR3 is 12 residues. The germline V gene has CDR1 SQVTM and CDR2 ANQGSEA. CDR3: CSAPWGAQPQHF.

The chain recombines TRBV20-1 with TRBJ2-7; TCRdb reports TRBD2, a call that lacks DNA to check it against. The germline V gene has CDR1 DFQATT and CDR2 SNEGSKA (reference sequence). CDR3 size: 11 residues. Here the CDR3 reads CSGEVGYEQYF.

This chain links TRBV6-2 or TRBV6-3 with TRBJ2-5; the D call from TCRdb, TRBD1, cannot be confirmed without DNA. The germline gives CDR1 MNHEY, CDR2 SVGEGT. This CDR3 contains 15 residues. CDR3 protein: CASSYPGIKGETQYF.

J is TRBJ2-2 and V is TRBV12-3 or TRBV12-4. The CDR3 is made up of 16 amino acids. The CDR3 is CASSFHLFANTGELFF.

CDR3 protein: CATRPGSNTGELFF. The rearrangement links TRBV24-1 to TRBJ2-2; TCRdb selects TRBD1, and the lack of DNA leaves this call unchecked. CDR3 length equals 14 residues. Germline loops: CDR1 KGHDR, CDR2 SFDVKD.

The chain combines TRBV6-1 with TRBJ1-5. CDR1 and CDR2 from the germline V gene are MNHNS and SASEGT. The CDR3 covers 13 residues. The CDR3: CASAGTLNQPQHF.

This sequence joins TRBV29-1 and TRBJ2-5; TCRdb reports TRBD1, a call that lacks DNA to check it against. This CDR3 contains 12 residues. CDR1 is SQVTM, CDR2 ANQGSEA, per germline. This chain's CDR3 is CSVVTGDETQYF.

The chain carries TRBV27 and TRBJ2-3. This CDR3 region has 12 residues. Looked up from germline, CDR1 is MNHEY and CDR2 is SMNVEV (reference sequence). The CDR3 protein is CASSNQADTQYF.

The CDR3 spells CSAREDYVGYGYTF. The rearrangement joins TRBV20-1 to TRBJ1-2. The CDR3 extends over 14 amino acids. The V gene's germline CDR1 is DFQATT and CDR2 SNEGSKA (reference sequence).

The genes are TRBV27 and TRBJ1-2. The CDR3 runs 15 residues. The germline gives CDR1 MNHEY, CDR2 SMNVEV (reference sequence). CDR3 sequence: CASSRHRGKYEGYTF.

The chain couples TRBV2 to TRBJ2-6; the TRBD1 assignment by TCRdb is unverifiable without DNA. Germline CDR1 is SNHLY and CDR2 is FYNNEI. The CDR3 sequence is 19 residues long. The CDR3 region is CASSQIYSAGGTGANVLTF.

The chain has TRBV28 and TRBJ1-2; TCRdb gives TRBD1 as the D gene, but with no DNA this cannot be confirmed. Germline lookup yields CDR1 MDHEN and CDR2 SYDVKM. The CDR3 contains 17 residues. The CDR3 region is CASSSTAGTGTHYGYTF.

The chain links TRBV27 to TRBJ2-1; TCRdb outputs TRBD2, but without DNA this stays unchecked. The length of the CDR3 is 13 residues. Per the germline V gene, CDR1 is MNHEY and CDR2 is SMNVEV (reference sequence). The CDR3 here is CASSPARYNEQFF.

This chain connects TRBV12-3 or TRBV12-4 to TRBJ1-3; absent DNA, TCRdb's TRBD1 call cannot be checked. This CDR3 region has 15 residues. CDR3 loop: CASSPGWGSGNTIYF.